This T cell receptor beta chain was captured in a study of Graves' ophthalmopathy and Graves' hyperthyroidism. Diagnoses were established from clinical symptoms, serum thyroxine, TRAb, thyroid ultrasound and orbital computed tomography. V was cut by 1 base and J by 2 bases, with 14 bases left in between. The CDR3 is 16 residues long. From germline, CDR1 is MGHRA and CDR2 YSYEKL. This clonotype was seen a few times. RNA transcripts were the template, and TCR beta CDR3 regions were amplified from them. In the first round, RT-PCR was carried out with HTBI primers, and a multiplex PCR formed the second round. MiXCR was run by TCRdb on the multiplex PCR reads, yielding one entry per CDR3 protein. The sample has 57,000 or so distinct CDR3 sequences, under 55% seen once.

The TCR originated in an adult woman with Graves' ophthalmopathy. The V and J genes are TRBV4-1 and TRBJ2-5; D gene ambiguous. Sequencing was performed on peripheral blood. The DNA of the CDR3 is TGCGCCAGCAGCCAAGGTACCTCCCAGCTTCAAGAGACCCAGTACTTC. This encodes CASSQGTSQLQETQYF.